The rows below give T cell receptor beta chains drawn from one sample of a study of blood T cell repertoires in COVID-19. The protocol was immunoSEQ multiplex PCR, while the TCRdb copy is restricted to in-frame clones and leaves out a portion. The table has 350,000 or so clones, roughly nine tenths seen once. The sample comprised peripheral blood. These TCRs come from a woman aged 55-70 years with COVID-19, enrolled during active disease. CDR3s leave out the opening cysteine and the closing phenylalanine or tryptophan.

v_gene,j_gene,CDR3aa
TRBV7-9,TRBJ1-4,ASSFIGQATNEKLF
TRBV27,TRBJ1-2,ASSFSTPRNYGYT
TRBV7-2,TRBJ2-3,ASSLVGVATPDTQY
TRBV18,TRBJ2-3,ASSPPSGVSTDTQY
TRBV11-2,TRBJ2-1,ASSLTSGGYNEQF
TRBV11-2,TRBJ2-7,ASSSFPLAGTTYEQY
TRBV18,TRBJ1-1,ASSPLPNRANTEAF
TRBV19,TRBJ1-2,ATRDKGDGYT
TRBV6-5,TRBJ2-7,ASSYDRTARQY
TRBV15,TRBJ2-1,ATSPLGQGSYNEQF
TRBV7-3,TRBJ2-1,ASSLGLASYNEQF
TRBV2,TRBJ1-6,ASKTGEGLSNSPLH
TRBV4-2,TRBJ1-1,ASSQDLRNTEAF
TRBV19,TRBJ1-5,ASSIDTPSNQPQH
TRBV7-9,TRBJ1-6,ASSPQGYNSPLH
TRBV5-1,TRBJ2-2,ASSSRGGRDTGELF
TRBV3-1/TRBV3-2,TRBJ2-7,ASSQVAGTLYYEQY
TRBV6-5,TRBJ2-3,AASGGASTDTQY
TRBV4-2,TRBJ2-5,ASSPQGFQETQY
TRBV3-1/TRBV3-2,TRBJ2-4,ASSQRASSIQY
TRBV5-1,TRBJ2-1,ASSLSAGVADEQF
TRBV6-5,TRBJ1-2,ASSPRTGRGYGYT
TRBV7-9,TRBJ1-4,ASSEIQGKEKLF
TRBV5-5,TRBJ1-6,ASSLGPGGNSPLH
TRBV30,TRBJ1-2,AWSVMEVTLNYGYT
TRBV7-2,TRBJ2-3,ASSFSSGKQY
TRBV30,TRBJ2-2,AWSDRGGTGELF
TRBV19,TRBJ1-4,ASTIGAGASTNEKLF
TRBV12-5,TRBJ1-1,ASGSPGGSRNTEAF
TRBV14,TRBJ2-2,ASSRTRGVTGELF
TRBV2,TRBJ2-1,ASNPQGPSYNEQF
TRBV18,TRBJ2-3,ASSRQGPGTDTQY
TRBV10-2,TRBJ1-1,ASSKNRGTEAF
TRBV4-2,TRBJ2-1,ASSQLLAGGLRNEQF
TRBV18,TRBJ2-5,ASSPLPPTSQWGSTQY
TRBV10-1,TRBJ1-1,AITGQAVTEAF
TRBV28,TRBJ2-7,ASLPGGQGSYEQY
TRBV19,TRBJ1-1,ASSSGTGLTEAF
TRBV19,TRBJ1-5,ASSLGQVSNQPQH
TRBV28,TRBJ1-1,ASSLGWARGTEAF
TRBV11-2,TRBJ1-3,ASSSVGGSIY
TRBV7-2,TRBJ2-1,ASKGGALPLTKNEQF
TRBV19,TRBJ2-7,ASSMGRGGYEQY
TRBV5-1,TRBJ2-7,ASSKGGGQGTYEQY
TRBV3-1/TRBV3-2,TRBJ2-1,ASSSRGGRSYNEQF
TRBV19,TRBJ2-1,ASRDRGHNEQF
TRBV28,TRBJ1-2,ASRTTGVSNYGYT
TRBV3-1/TRBV3-2,TRBJ1-1,ASSIRDRGPNTEAF
TRBV12-5,TRBJ1-6,ASAKAGGNGSPLH
TRBV12-2,TRBJ1-2,ASRLAISTGYGYT
TRBV4-2,TRBJ1-1,ASSQVQGTTEAF